One sample yielded the 12 T cell receptor beta chains listed below, sequenced in a study of blood T cells in healthy people across ages. Alongside a J-beta primer mix, a sample-barcoded 5' primer served in a second PCR lasting about 7 to 12 cycles. TCRdb recomputed calls from the 5' RACE reads with MiXCR, one row per CDR3 protein. The sample has fewer than 2,000,000 distinct CDR3 sequences, about 39% seen once; the top ten hold more than 20%. The sample comprised blood. All receptors derive from a human donor in good health.

V is TRBV20-1 and J is TRBJ1-2, with 9 positions matching TRBD1. The V gene end was trimmed by 4 bases and the J gene end by 3 bases; junction bases not matched to a gene: 6. The CDR3 loop spans 14 amino acids. In germline, CDR1 is DFQATT, CDR2 SNEGSKA (reference sequence). The CDR3 nucleotides read TGCAGTGCTACCAAAACAGGGGGCTACTATGGCTACACCTTC. Translation: CSATKTGGYYGYTF.

Concerning this clonotype itself: This CDR3 is missing its conserved last phenylalanine or tryptophan, likely due to a read error. The chain has TRBV7-3 and TRBJ2-1; a weak D match, TRBD1 (6 bases). From germline, CDR1 is SGHTA and CDR2 FQGTGA. Trimming removed 2 bases from V and 5 bases from J, with 13 bases in between. The CDR3 consists of 15 residues. The DNA of the CDR3 is TGTGCCAGCAGCTTAGTAGGGGGATTTAACAATGAGCAGTTCTTA. Encoded protein: CASSLVGGFNNEQFL.

The sample holds a few counts of this clonotype. The chain has TRBV7-2 and TRBJ2-3, with D possibly matching TRBD2 (6 bases). This CDR3 comprises 15 residues. Trimming shortened V by 1 base and J by 6 bases, and 14 bases separated the two germline ends. Germline assignment: CDR1 SGHTA and CDR2 FQGNSA. The CDR3 nucleotides read TGTGCCAGCAGCTTAGGTGTGGGGGGATGGGATACGCAGTATTTT. It is translated as CASSLGVGGWDTQYF.

Only a few counts were recorded for this clonotype. J is TRBJ2-1 and V is TRBV6-1; D is unresolved. Germline CDR1 reads MNHNS; CDR2 reads SASEGT. The CDR3 covers 12 residues. Trimming took 5 bases from V and 9 from J, leaving 11 bases between them. CDR3 sequence: CASSLGNGEQFF. The CDR3 DNA follows: TGTGCCAGCAGTCTGGGAAATGGTGAGCAGTTCTTC.

This clonotype was seen a few times. The rearrangement links TRBV28 to TRBJ2-5; D is possibly TRBD1 (6 bases). Germline V gene lookup returns CDR1 MDHEN and CDR2 SYDVKM. Trimming cost V 4 bases and J 5 bases, with 20 bases left between them. The CDR3 length is 16 residues. This CDR3 is CASSSPYEEGEETQYF. The CDR3, as DNA: TGTGCCAGCAGTTCACCCTATGAAGAGGGGGAGGAGACCCAGTACTTC.

The V gene is TRBV7-8, the J gene TRBJ2-3, with D perhaps TRBD1 or TRBD2 (7 bases each). CDR1 and CDR2 (germline): SGHVS, FQNEAQ. The length of the CDR3 is 15 residues. Trimming pared 4 bases from V and 2 bases from J, leaving 13 bases between. The CDR3 coding sequence is TGTGCCAGCAGCTCACAGGGGACTATCACAGATACGCAGTATTTT. Translated: CASSSQGTITDTQYF.

As for this clonotype: One end of the junction does not line up with germline, which may come from a read error. This chain connects TRBV2 to TRBJ1-2; no reliable D call. The germline gives CDR1 SNHLY, CDR2 FYNNEI. The CDR3 length is 13 residues. This chain's CDR3 is CASSDSLAHGYTF. In DNA form, the CDR3 reads TGTGCCAGCAGTGACAGCCTCGCGCATGGCTACACCTTT.

The J gene is TRBJ1-1, the V gene TRBV10-3; TRBD1 aligns across 7 bases. The J segment lost 0 bases and the V segment lost 10 bases, leaving 5 bases of the junction unmatched. CDR1 and CDR2 (germline): ENHRY, SYGVKD. The CDR3 is 13 residues long. CDR3 protein: CATTTGLNTEAFF. The CDR3 region has the DNA TGTGCCACGACGACAGGGTTGAACACTGAAGCTTTCTTT.

The V gene is TRBV6-2 or TRBV6-3, the J gene TRBJ2-3; the D gene is possibly TRBD2 (5 bases). V gave up 7 bases and J gave up 6 bases, with 11 bases separating them. The CDR3 is 12 residues long. Germline V gene sequence: CDR1 MNHEY, CDR2 SVGEGT. The CDR3 region is CASNDVADTQYF. Written as DNA, the CDR3 is TGTGCCAGCAACGACGTAGCGGATACGCAGTATTTT.

This clonotype was detected a few times. This chain connects TRBV9 to TRBJ2-5; D is perhaps TRBD1 (6 bases). Germline V gene lookup returns CDR1 SGDLS and CDR2 YYNGEE. This CDR3 spans 14 amino acids. V lost 0 bases, J lost 1 base, and 7 bases lay in between. CDR3 sequence reads: CASSVDRAQETQYF. CDR3 bases: TGTGCCAGCAGCGTAGACAGGGCCCAAGAGACCCAGTACTTC.

This clonotype has more than one count but fewer than ten. The rearrangement uses TRBV29-1 and TRBJ2-4; D is ambiguous. TRBJ2-7 explains the end of the DNA better; the J call may be wrong. In germline, CDR1 is SQVTM, CDR2 ANQGSEA. The CDR3 contains 11 residues. The CDR3 nucleotides are TGCAGCGTTGCCCACTCAAACGAGCAGTACTTC. Amino acid sequence: CSVAHSNEQYF.

This clonotype showed up just a few times. This chain links TRBV2 with TRBJ2-5; TRBD1 aligns across 7 bases. The CDR3 is 16 residues long. V was clipped by 0 bases and J by 1 base; unmatched bases: 5. Germline assignment: CDR1 SNHLY and CDR2 FYNNEI. The CDR3 sequence is CASSEAGTASQETQYF. CDR3 in DNA: TGTGCCAGCAGTGAAGCGGGGACAGCTTCCCAAGAGACCCAGTACTTC.